This T cell receptor (beta chain) was identified in a study of T cells in localized non-small cell lung cancer. Study-wide results and caveats: Longer overall survival was associated with a higher density of T cells in the blood.

Points on this clone: Its antigen is undetermined.

Assay: immunoSEQ multiplex PCR; the TCRdb copy retains only in-frame clones and omits some. The table lists about 40,000 clones, approximately 86% of them singletons. The V gene's germline CDR1 is MNHEY and CDR2 SVGAGI. Trimming stripped 4 bases from V and 11 bases from J, with 14 bases between. This CDR3 has 12 amino acids. The material was peripheral blood, obtained before any cancer treatment. The receptor comes from a man between 18 and 49 years old with stage I lung adenocarcinoma. The chain recombines TRBV6-5 with TRBJ1-1; possibly TRBD1 for D (5 bases). CDR3: CASSSPGGLAFF. The CDR3 nucleotides are TGTGCCAGCAGTTCCCCCGGGGGGTTGGCTTTCTTT.